This entry lists 24 T cell receptor beta chains sequenced from one sample in a study of CD8+CD57+ T cells in acquired aplastic anemia. Genomic DNA, the template, was used for profiling of the TCR beta VDJ and CDR3. TCRdb used MiXCR to reprocess the reads, holding one entry per CDR3 protein. The table lists around 140,000 distinct CDR3 sequences, 41% of them singletons. Source material: sorted CD4+, CD8+, or CD8+CD57+ T cells (not recorded which) from PBMCs. The receptors come from a human donor in good health, serving as a control.

This clonotype occurred many times. The CDR3 protein is CASKVLVGPNYEQYF. The CDR3, as DNA: TGCGCCAGCAAAGTGTTAGTGGGTCCAAACTACGAGCAGTACTTC. V gene TRBV5-1 combines with J gene TRBJ2-7; unclear D gene. Per germline, CDR1 SGHRS and CDR2 YFSETQ. V lost 6 bases and J 3 bases, leaving 19 bases between the germline ends. CDR3 length: 15 amino acids.

This sequence joins TRBV15 and TRBJ2-3, with a weak D call TRBD2 (6 bases). From germline, CDR1 is LNHNV and CDR2 YYDKDF (reference sequence). The CDR3 spans 15 residues. The germline V and J ends were trimmed by 5 bases and 0 bases, with 12 bases remaining between them. DNA for the CDR3: TGTGCCACCAGCGGTGGCGGGGCAAGCACAGATACGCAGTATTTT. Amino acid sequence: CATSGGGASTDTQYF. Full variable domain (rest looked up from reference TRBV15 and TRBJ2-3): DAMVIQNPRYQVTQFGKPVTLSCSQTLNHNVMYWYQQKSSQAPKLLFHYYDKDFNNEADTPDNFQSRRPNTSFCFLDIRSPGLGDTAMYLCATSGGGASTDTQYFGPGTRLTVL.

The sample holds many counts of this clonotype. This chain joins TRBV5-1 and TRBJ2-3; TRBD2 might be the D (5 bases). This CDR3 has 12 amino acids. The V gene lost 4 bases and the J gene lost 4 bases, with 7 bases spanning the gap. CDR1 and CDR2 from the germline V gene are SGHRS and YFSETQ. CDR3 sequence reads: CASSPDSDTQYF. CDR3 sequence (DNA): TGCGCCAGCAGCCCGGACTCAGATACGCAGTATTTT.

There are many counts of this clonotype. The chain carries TRBV3-1 and TRBJ1-1, with D possibly TRBD1 on 6 matching bases. The V end lost 4 bases, the J end lost 5 bases, and 17 bases lay between the germline ends. Germline lookup yields CDR1 LGHDT and CDR2 YNNKEL (reference sequence). This CDR3 spans 15 amino acids. The CDR3 loop reads CASSPTQGSRTEAFF. CDR3 nucleotides: TGTGCCAGCAGCCCAACACAGGGATCGCGAACTGAAGCTTTCTTT. The variable domain in full, completed from reference TRBV3-1 and TRBJ1-1, reads DTAVSQTPKYLVTQMGNDKSIKCEQNLGHDTMYWYKQDSKKFLKIMFSYNNKELIINETVPNRFSPKSPDKAHLNLHINSLELGDSAVYFCASSPTQGSRTEAFFGQGTRLTVV.

The V and J genes are TRBV18 and TRBJ2-1, with 7 bases lining up with TRBD1. From germline, CDR1 is KGHSH and CDR2 LQKENI. V dropped 3 bases and J dropped 9; count of bases not matched to a gene: 11. The CDR3 sequence is 15 residues long. DNA for the CDR3: TGTGCCAGCTCACCTAGAGAGACAGGGCATAGTGAGCAGTTCTTC. Protein sequence: CASSPRETGHSEQFF.

This rearrangement joins TRBV11-1 to TRBJ2-7, with 10 bases aligning to TRBD2. Germline V lookup: CDR1 SGHAT, CDR2 FQDESV (reference sequence). V lost 5 bases, J lost 7 bases, and 14 bases stayed unmatched. This CDR3 is 16 amino acids long. The CDR3: CASSLTGASGGGEQYF. In nucleotides, the CDR3 is TGTGCCAGCAGCCTAACTGGGGCTAGCGGGGGCGGTGAGCAGTACTTC.

J is TRBJ2-2 and V is TRBV11-3; no clear D. CDR3 length: 15 amino acids. The germline gives CDR1 SGHNT, CDR2 YENEEA. The V and J ends lost 2 bases and 1 base respectively, with 8 bases between them. CDR3 residues: CASSLRFLNTGELFF. In DNA, the CDR3 is TGTGCCAGCAGCTTAAGGTTCCTGAACACCGGGGAGCTGTTTTTT.

As concerns this clonotype: The junction and the germline gene differ at one end; a read error may be behind it. The V gene is TRBV2, the J gene TRBJ2-3; no clear D gene. This CDR3 region has 12 residues. Germline CDR1 is SNHLY and CDR2 is FYNNEI. The CDR3 region has the DNA TGTGCCAGCAGTTCCAGAGTGGATACGCGGTATTTT. Translating it yields CASSSRVDTRYF.

This clonotype showed up many times. This chain connects TRBV24-1 to TRBJ1-3, with D possibly matching TRBD1 (5 bases). Trimming shortened V by 4 bases and J by 1 base, and 10 bases separated the two germline ends. Per germline, CDR1 KGHDR and CDR2 SFDVKD. The length of the CDR3 is 15 residues. The CDR3 is CATSEGRGSGNTIYF. The CDR3 coding sequence is TGTGCCACCAGTGAAGGGAGGGGATCTGGAAACACCATATATTTT.

The rearrangement links TRBV20-1 to TRBJ2-2; no definite D call. Germline V gene data show CDR1 as DFQATT and CDR2 as SNEGSKA (reference sequence). V lost 6 bases and J 0 bases, leaving 8 bases between the germline ends. The CDR3 covers 13 residues. CDR3 protein: CSAPVANTGELFF. In DNA, the CDR3 is TGCAGTGCCCCGGTCGCGAACACCGGGGAGCTGTTTTTT.

This clonotype has a count of ten or more. The V and J genes are TRBV20-1 and TRBJ2-1; TRBD2 matches 7 bases. Trimming at V came to 5 bases and at J to 5 bases, leaving 9 bases not matched to a gene. The CDR3 is 14 residues long. Germline V gene sequence: CDR1 DFQATT, CDR2 SNEGSKA (reference sequence). CDR3 sequence (DNA): TGCAGTGCTCGGGCGGGAGATTTACACAATGAGCAGTTCTTC. It encodes CSARAGDLHNEQFF.

Regarding this clonotype: This may be a read error, as it is one base from a much larger clone. The CDR3 does not end in the conserved phenylalanine or tryptophan, so this is likely a read error. The gene calls are TRBV18 and TRBJ2-7; no firm D call. From germline, CDR1 is KGHSH and CDR2 LQKENI. V lost 3 bases and J lost 2, with 11 bases in between. The CDR3 runs 14 residues. CDR3 sequence (DNA): TGTGCCAGCTCACCGCCGTTACAGCCCTACGAGCAGTACTCC. Protein sequence: CASSPPLQPYEQYS.

Of note for this clonotype: Being one base from a much bigger clone, this may be a read error. This rearrangement joins TRBV5-6 to TRBJ1-4; D is possibly TRBD1 (5 bases). Germline CDR1 and CDR2: SGHDT and YYEEEE. CDR3 size: 15 residues. CDR3 in DNA: TGTGCCAGCAGCTTGGCCCCGGGGCGAAATGGAAAACTGTTTTTT. Translating it yields CASSLAPGRNGKLFF. Combining the CDR3 with reference TRBV5-6 and TRBJ1-4 gives the whole variable domain DAGVTQSPTHLIKTRGQQVTLRCSPKSGHDTVSWYQQALGQGPQFIFQYYEEEERQRGNFPDRFSGHQFPNYSSELNVNALLLGDSALYLCASSLAPGRNGKLFFGSGTQLSVL.

This clonotype has at least ten counts. V and J are TRBV19 and TRBJ1-1, with 8 nucleotides matching TRBD1. Germline V gene lookup returns CDR1 LNHDA and CDR2 SQIVND (reference sequence). The CDR3 sequence is 13 residues long. The ends lost 8 bases at V and 5 bases at J; junction bases unmatched: 7. CDR3: CASSKDRDTEAFF. The CDR3 nucleotides are TGTGCCAGTTCGAAGGACAGGGATACTGAAGCTTTCTTT.

V gene TRBV6-1 combines with J gene TRBJ2-5, with unresolved D. Trimming removed 2 bases from V and 8 bases from J, with 18 bases in between. There are 15 residues in the CDR3. The germline CDR1 and CDR2 sequences are MNHNS and SASEGT. This chain's CDR3 is CASSEPNPPAGTQYF. DNA for the CDR3: TGTGCCAGCAGTGAACCCAACCCCCCCGCTGGAACCCAGTACTTC.

CDR3 sequence: CASSLTPRSLYEQYF. The CDR3, as DNA: TGTGCCAGCAGCTTAACTCCCAGGAGCCTCTACGAGCAGTACTTC. The gene calls are TRBV7-9 and TRBJ2-5; the D is unclear. The DNA end is a closer match to TRBJ2-7, so the J assignment may be wrong. The length of the CDR3 is 15 residues. Germline assignment: CDR1 SEHNR and CDR2 FQNEAQ (reference sequence).

J is TRBJ1-1 and V is TRBV7-2; D perhaps matches TRBD1 (6 bases). Trimming stripped 5 bases from V and 10 bases from J, with 17 bases between. The germline gives CDR1 SGHTA, CDR2 FQGNSA. This CDR3 is 13 amino acids long. The chain's CDR3 is CASSRGGFYGAFF. CDR3 coding DNA: TGTGCCAGCAGCAGAGGGGGTTTTTACGGAGCTTTCTTT.

This clonotype has at least ten counts. The genes are TRBV19 and TRBJ1-5, with a tentative D call TRBD1 (6 bases). The CDR3 loop spans 15 amino acids. Germline V gives CDR1 LNHDA, CDR2 SQIVND (reference sequence). The V gene lost 5 bases and the J gene lost 0 bases, with 11 bases spanning the gap. The CDR3 sequence is CASSLQGRSNQPQHF. In DNA, the CDR3 is TGTGCCAGTAGTCTACAGGGACGTAGCAATCAGCCCCAGCATTTT.

This clonotype was counted ten times or more. The chain couples TRBV5-1 to TRBJ1-5, with 9 nucleotides matching TRBD1. Germline V gene data show CDR1 as SGHRS and CDR2 as YFSETQ. There are 14 residues in the CDR3. After removal of 4 bases from V and 4 bases from J, the junction contained 3 bases not matched to a gene. CDR3 loop: CASSHGTGNQPQHF. The DNA of the CDR3 is TGCGCCAGCAGCCACGGGACAGGGAATCAGCCCCAGCATTTT.

The J gene is TRBJ1-5, the V gene TRBV30, with D uncertain. From germline, CDR1 is GTSNPN and CDR2 SVGIG (reference sequence). This CDR3 is built from 17 residues. V was pared by 5 bases and J by 6 bases, with 26 bases between. The DNA of the CDR3 is TGTGCCTGGGATAGGGATTTGACATTGGGAGGTAGTCAGCCCCAGCATTTT. Protein sequence: CAWDRDLTLGGSQPQHF.

The chain uses TRBV4-1 and TRBJ1-3, with D possibly being TRBD1 (6 bases). V was trimmed by 0 bases and J by 2 bases, leaving 11 bases between them. CDR1 and CDR2 (germline): MGHRA, YSYEKL. The CDR3 contains 16 residues. The CDR3 sequence is CASSQEAGGPGNTIYF. Written as DNA, the CDR3 is TGCGCCAGCAGCCAAGAAGCGGGGGGGCCTGGAAACACCATATATTTT.

This clonotype showed up many times. The gene calls are TRBV4-2 and TRBJ1-2, with D uncertain. This CDR3 comprises 11 residues. CDR1 and CDR2 (germline): LGHNA, YNFKEQ. The V and J ends lost 5 bases and 4 bases respectively, with 5 bases between them. The DNA for the CDR3 is TGTGCCAGCAGCTCCCGCTATGGCTACACCTTC. Residues: CASSSRYGYTF.

About this clonotype: At one boundary the junction diverges from the germline segment, which might be a read error. V usage is TRBV20-1 and J usage is TRBJ1-6; maybe TRBD1 (5 bases). The CDR3 is 12 amino acids. CDR1 DFQATT and CDR2 SNEGSKA come from the germline V gene (reference sequence). In nucleotides, the CDR3 is TGCAGTGCTAGCGGGGACCTCCCTTTCCCGCATTTT. It codes for CSASGDLPFPHF.

This clonotype has a count of ten or more. The chain is built from TRBV5-1 and TRBJ1-6; the D gene is possibly TRBD1 (5 bases). The CDR3 totals 14 residues. Trimming removed 0 bases from V and 8 bases from J, with 9 bases in between. Per germline, CDR1 SGHRS and CDR2 YFSETQ. The CDR3 bases are TGCGCCAGCAGCTTGGAGACAGATTATTCACCCCTCCACTTT. The encoded protein is CASSLETDYSPLHF.